The 26 T cell receptor beta chains reported below all come from one sample, sequenced in a study of cytomegalovirus exposure and HLA in healthy donors (dated by TCRdb to the late 2010s). To prepare the library, the immunoSEQ multiplex PCR assay was applied. A mixture of 60 forward primers for TCR Vbeta segments and 13 reverse primers for TCR Jbeta segments was used in the multiplex PCR. The table comes from immuneACCESS by way of TCRdb, which keeps in-frame sequences with V and J called. Part of the clones is missing from these tables; in studies checked, under half for an unresolved V gene and the rest for unknown reasons. This sample is represented by 150,000 to 200,000 clones; 77% of them were singletons. The top ten hold 1.5% to 2% of the sample. Material: PBMCs. These receptors were taken from a woman aged 25 to 39 in good health and CMV-seronegative.

CDR3 amino acids: CASSPFGQGLYGYTF. The DNA of the CDR3 is TGTGCCAGTAGTCCTTTTGGACAGGGACTCTATGGCTACACCTTC. The gene calls are TRBV19 and TRBJ1-2; 8 nucleotides line up with TRBD1. This CDR3 spans 15 amino acids. Germline V gene sequence: CDR1 LNHDA, CDR2 SQIVND (reference sequence). The V segment lost 5 bases and the J segment 4 bases; nucleotides outside the gene matches: 9.

Worth noting for this clone: The junction departs from germline at one end; a sequencing error may be responsible. The chain joins TRBV2 to TRBJ1-2; a weak D match, TRBD1 (5 bases). Germline assignment: CDR1 SNHLY and CDR2 FYNNEI. This CDR3 has 12 amino acids. The CDR3 protein is CASSVLDRGLLF. DNA of the CDR3: TGTGCCAGCAGTGTACTTGACAGAGGCCTCCTATTC.

The rearrangement joins TRBV4-1 to TRBJ2-1; 7 bases match TRBD1. CDR3 length: 15 amino acids. With 0 bases clipped from V and 2 bases from J, the junction kept 1 base outside the gene matches. From germline, CDR1 is MGHRA and CDR2 YSYEKL. In DNA form, the CDR3 reads TGCGCCAGCAGCCAAGAAGGGACAGCCTACAATGAGCAGTTCTTC. It encodes CASSQEGTAYNEQFF.

This chain links TRBV30 with TRBJ2-2; 11 positions match TRBD1. CDR3 length: 15 residues. J gave up 7 bases and V 3 bases, and 7 bases lay outside the gene matches. Germline V gene sequence: CDR1 GTSNPN, CDR2 SVGIG (reference sequence). This chain's CDR3 is CAWRKGQGAVGELFF. CDR3 nucleotides: TGTGCCTGGAGAAAAGGACAGGGGGCCGTCGGGGAGCTGTTTTTT.

This clone was observed a handful of times. The V and J genes are TRBV4-1 and TRBJ1-1; the match to TRBD1 covers 8 bases. Trimming at V came to 1 base and at J to 7 bases, leaving 8 bases not matched to a gene. The CDR3 consists of 15 residues. The germline gives CDR1 MGHRA, CDR2 YSYEKL. CDR3 sequence: CASSQVGGQVCEAFF. Written as DNA, the CDR3 is TGCGCCAGCAGCCAAGTAGGGGGACAGGTCTGTGAAGCTTTCTTT.

V usage is TRBV29-1 and J usage is TRBJ2-5, with 7 positions matching TRBD2. Germline CDR1 SQVTM, CDR2 ANQGSEA. After removal of 1 base from V and 1 base from J, the junction contained 3 bases not matched to a gene. The CDR3 loop spans 14 amino acids. CDR3 nucleotide sequence: TGCAGCGTTGAAGGGGCTAGCGGCCAAGAGACCCAGTACTTC. Translated: CSVEGASGQETQYF.

The chain carries TRBV5-4 and TRBJ2-5; 8 positions match TRBD2. The germline V gene encodes CDR1 SGHNT and CDR2 YYREEE (reference sequence). CDR3 length: 15 residues. V was clipped by 4 bases and J by 2 bases; unmatched bases: 7. CDR3 region: CASSPSGLAQETQYF. CDR3 coding DNA: TGTGCCAGCAGCCCCTCCGGACTAGCACAAGAGACCCAGTACTTC. Full variable domain (remainder filled in from reference TRBV5-4 and TRBJ2-5): ETGVTQSPTHLIKTRGQQVTLRCSSQSGHNTVSWYQQALGQGPQFIFQYYREEENGRGNFPPRFSGLQFPNYSSELNVNALELDDSALYLCASSPSGLAQETQYFGPGTRLLVL.

The chain carries TRBV5-6 and TRBJ1-4; D is possibly TRBD1 (5 bases). The CDR3 spans 14 residues. V lost 0 bases, J lost 7 bases, and 10 bases lay in between. Germline CDR1 reads SGHDT; CDR2 reads YYEEEE. The CDR3 DNA reads as TGTGCCAGCAGCTTGGGGCAGGGAAGTGAAAAACTGTTTTTT. Translated, it gives CASSLGQGSEKLFF.

This sequence joins TRBV4-3 and TRBJ2-5, with 13 bases identical to TRBD2. V was clipped by 1 base and J by 5 bases; unmatched bases: 7. The CDR3 is made up of 17 amino acids. The germline gives CDR1 LGHNA, CDR2 YSLEER. The CDR3 loop reads CASSQGTSGSEGETQYF. For the CDR3, the DNA is TGCGCCAGCAGCCAAGGGACTAGCGGGAGTGAGGGGGAGACCCAGTACTTC.

V and J are TRBV27 and TRBJ1-2; 8 bases align to TRBD1. Germline CDR1 and CDR2: MNHEY and SMNVEV (reference sequence). J lost 7 bases, V lost 6 bases, and 10 bases had no gene match. This CDR3 contains 14 residues. The CDR3 DNA sequence: TGTGCCAGCAGGAGTAGACAGGGGCTGGGTGGCTACACCTTC. This sequence encodes CASRSRQGLGGYTF.

V gene TRBV30 combines with J gene TRBJ1-4; 9 nucleotides agree with TRBD1. Per germline, CDR1 GTSNPN and CDR2 SVGIG (reference sequence). The V and J ends lost 0 bases and 6 bases, in that order; junction bases with no gene match: 11. This CDR3 spans 17 amino acids. The CDR3 loop reads CAWSVKGQGPVDEKLFF. The CDR3 nucleotides are TGTGCCTGGAGTGTAAAGGGACAGGGCCCGGTCGATGAAAAACTGTTTTTT.

This clone appeared a single time. The rearrangement uses TRBV19 and TRBJ1-5, with TRBD1 matching 9 bases. V lost 6 bases to trimming and J lost 3 bases; unmatched junction nucleotides: 9. CDR3 length equals 16 residues. Germline assignment: CDR1 LNHDA and CDR2 SQIVND (reference sequence). The CDR3 region is CASRVAQGAFNQPQHF. CDR3 coding DNA: TGTGCCAGTAGAGTAGCACAGGGGGCCTTCAATCAGCCCCAGCATTTT.

CDR3 coding DNA: TGTGCCGCGGAAAGTCCCACTAACTATGGCTACACCTTC. Amino acids: CAAESPTNYGYTF. The chain carries TRBV28 and TRBJ1-2; no reliable D call. Trimming cost V 11 bases and J 0 bases, with 13 bases left between them. Germline V gene data show CDR1 as MDHEN and CDR2 as SYDVKM. The CDR3 length is 13 residues.

V and J are TRBV28 and TRBJ1-5; 7 bases line up with TRBD1. Trimming cost V 6 bases and J 5 bases; bases outside gene matches: 10. This CDR3 is built from 15 residues. CDR1 MDHEN and CDR2 SYDVKM come from the germline V gene. The CDR3 protein is CASRPEWTGHQPQHF. DNA for the CDR3: TGTGCCAGCAGACCTGAGTGGACAGGACATCAGCCCCAGCATTTT.

This chain uses TRBV5-6 with TRBJ2-1; 10 bases map to TRBD2. The CDR3 is 16 residues long. J was trimmed by 1 base and V by 1 base; bases with no gene match: 2. Germline values: CDR1 SGHDT, CDR2 YYEEEE. The CDR3 loop reads CASSLQTSGSYNEQFF. CDR3 DNA sequence: TGTGCCAGCAGCTTGCAGACTAGCGGGTCCTACAATGAGCAGTTCTTC. Variable domain in full (rest from reference TRBV5-6 and TRBJ2-1): DAGVTQSPTHLIKTRGQQVTLRCSPKSGHDTVSWYQQALGQGPQFIFQYYEEEERQRGNFPDRFSGHQFPNYSSELNVNALLLGDSALYLCASSLQTSGSYNEQFFGPGTRLTVL.

This clone has only a few counts. The chain links TRBV30 to TRBJ1-6; tentatively, D is TRBD1 (5 bases). The CDR3 covers 13 residues. Germline V lookup: CDR1 GTSNPN, CDR2 SVGIG (reference sequence). V lost 4 bases and J lost 9, with 13 bases in between. CDR3 sequence (DNA): TGTGCCTGGAATGTGGGGGGGAGTTCACCCCTCCACTTT. As protein: CAWNVGGSSPLHF.

This clone was seen only once. The genes are TRBV6-5 and TRBJ2-7, with D perhaps TRBD2 (5 bases). V shed 9 bases and J shed 0 bases, with 12 bases lying between them. Germline V gene sequence: CDR1 MNHEY, CDR2 SVGAGI. This CDR3 region has 13 residues. CDR3 coding DNA: TGTGCCAGTCAGAGGACTGCCTCCTACGAGCAGTACTTC. It yields the protein CASQRTASYEQYF.

The J gene is TRBJ1-1, the V gene TRBV6-1, with D tentatively TRBD1 (5 bases). The CDR3 contains 15 residues. Trimming left V 9 bases short and J 8 bases short, with 25 bases between. Germline values: CDR1 MNHNS, CDR2 SASEGT. The CDR3 here is CASIASLGGSVEAFF. In DNA form, the CDR3 reads TGTGCCAGTATAGCAAGTCTCGGGGGGTCAGTGGAAGCTTTCTTT.

The chain carries TRBV5-1 and TRBJ2-3; 11 bases agree with TRBD1. Germline V lookup: CDR1 SGHRS, CDR2 YFSETQ. CDR3 length equals 13 residues. Germline trimming cut 4 bases from V and 6 bases from J; bases unmatched to any gene: 1. The CDR3 region has the DNA TGCGCCAGCAGCCGGGACAGGGGGGATACGCAGTATTTT. This translates into CASSRDRGDTQYF.

The J gene is TRBJ2-5, the V gene TRBV15; perhaps TRBD2 as D (5 bases). The CDR3 spans 15 residues. The germline gives CDR1 LNHNV, CDR2 YYDKDF (reference sequence). The V end was cut by 0 bases, the J end by 2 bases, with 10 bases between. The CDR3 nucleotides are TGTGCCACCAGCAGAGATCCGGGAAATCAAGAGACCCAGTACTTC. Amino acid sequence: CATSRDPGNQETQYF.

The rearrangement links TRBV18 to TRBJ2-7, with a weak D call TRBD2 (7 bases). Germline V gives CDR1 KGHSH, CDR2 LQKENI. Trimming pared 1 base from V and 3 bases from J, leaving 13 bases between. The CDR3 totals 15 residues. The CDR3 region has the DNA TGTGCCAGCTCACCACGTCGGGGGGCGGACTACGAGCAGTACTTC. Encoded protein: CASSPRRGADYEQYF.

This clone was seen only a few times. The gene calls are TRBV11-3 and TRBJ2-2; TRBD1 aligns across 7 bases. There are 16 residues in the CDR3. Germline CDR1 is SGHNT and CDR2 is YENEEA. Losses at the gene ends were 4 bases for V and 1 base for J; bases not matched to a gene: 6. CDR3 amino acids: CASSSRQGQNTGELFF. The CDR3 DNA is TGTGCCAGCAGCTCCCGACAGGGCCAGAACACCGGGGAGCTGTTTTTT.

The chain joins TRBV18 to TRBJ2-7; TRBD2 matches 14 bases. The J segment lost 0 bases and the V segment lost 3 bases, leaving 1 base of the junction unmatched. The CDR3 spans 16 residues. Looked up from germline, CDR1 is KGHSH and CDR2 is LQKENI. The CDR3 sequence is CASSPGLAGGSYEQYF. The CDR3 DNA is TGTGCCAGCTCACCCGGACTAGCGGGGGGCTCCTACGAGCAGTACTTC.

The rearrangement links TRBV7-2 to TRBJ1-1; D unclear. CDR1 and CDR2 from the germline V gene are SGHTA and FQGNSA. The V end lost 1 base, the J end lost 4 bases, and 10 bases lay between the germline ends. The CDR3 contains 14 residues. The CDR3 is CASSLVPSSTEAFF. DNA for the CDR3: TGTGCCAGCAGCTTAGTTCCCAGTTCCACTGAAGCTTTCTTT.

This clone was counted once. The rearrangement joins TRBV11-3 to TRBJ2-2; D gene ambiguous. Germline V gives CDR1 SGHNT, CDR2 YENEEA. The CDR3 length is 17 residues. V lost 5 bases and J 0 bases, leaving 16 bases between the germline ends. CDR3 in amino acids: CASSISAARTNTGELFF. The CDR3 DNA reads as TGTGCCAGCAGCATATCGGCGGCGCGGACGAACACCGGGGAGCTGTTTTTT.

The chain combines TRBV5-4 with TRBJ2-7; 7 positions match TRBD1. With V trimmed by 1 base and J by 1 base, 5 bases remained unmatched. From germline, CDR1 is SGHNT and CDR2 YYREEE (reference sequence). The CDR3 spans 15 residues. The CDR3 is CASSLPGQESYEQYF. CDR3 bases: TGTGCCAGCAGCTTGCCAGGACAGGAATCCTACGAGCAGTACTTC.